This T cell receptor (beta chain) emerged from a study of blood T cells in healthy people across ages. A second PCR, run for about 6 to 12 cycles, used a sample-barcoded 5' primer plus a J-beta primer mix. A tag from a template-switch adaptor with 12 random nucleotides marked each cDNA molecule. TCRdb processed the 5' RACE reads anew with MiXCR; each CDR3 protein has one entry. The data show roughly 2 million distinct CDR3 sequences, with roughly 50% seen just once and less than 2.5% held by the top ten. This clonotype has just a few counts. The antigen is not known. General study results and limits: Unsorted PBMCs ruled out conclusive naive versus antigen-experienced comparison. Older age went with lower TCR beta diversity per million T cells, in a roughly linear way. Diversity estimates drawn from one million T cells were deemed underestimates.

The TCR originated in a woman in her thirties or forties in good health. The sample consisted of blood.

The CDR3 DNA reads as TGTGCCAGCAGCCCAACCCAGCTCCAGGGGCTGGGCACTGAAGCTTTCTTT. Translation gives CASSPTQLQGLGTEAFF. The V gene is TRBV7-3, the J gene TRBJ1-1, with D perhaps matching TRBD1 (6 bases). The CDR3 is 17 amino acids. In germline, CDR1 is SGHTA, CDR2 FQGTGA. V was pared by 5 bases and J by 4 bases, with 23 bases between.